The source of this T cell receptor (beta chain) is a study of CD8+ T cells in alopecia areata. In this sample, this clone turned up a few times. Trimming left V 3 bases short and J 3 bases short, with 11 bases between. Germline values: CDR1 SNHLY, CDR2 FYNNEI. The CDR3 has 14 residues. cDNA prepared by RNA extraction and subsequent reverse transcription served as the template for sequencing. Method: immunoSEQ multiplex PCR; TCRdb's copy keeps in-frame clones and lacks some. The sample contains nearly 200,000 clones, roughly 64% of which appear only once. Treatment in this sample: oral pan-JAK inhibitor, 5-10 mg twice daily.

The sequence came from a human donor with alopecia areata. The V gene is TRBV2, the J gene TRBJ1-2; D is perhaps TRBD1 (5 bases). Sequencing was performed on CD4+ T cells sorted from blood, taken at week 24, from a patient treated with tofacitinib. The CDR3, as DNA: TGTGCCAGCAGTGAGCAAGGGGCGGACTATGGCTACACCTTC. It codes for CASSEQGADYGYTF. Together with reference TRBV2 and TRBJ1-2, the CDR3 gives the full variable domain: EPEVTQTPSHQVTQMGQEVILRCVPISNHLYFYWYRQILGQKVEFLVSFYNNEISEKSEIFDDQFSVERPDGSNFTLKIRSTKLEDSAMYFCASSEQGADYGYTFGSGTRLTVV.